One and the same sample provided the 29 T cell receptor beta chains below, sequenced in a study of CD8 T cells in ankylosing spondylitis. Whole-study results and caveats: In ankylosing spondylitis blood, a motif of roughly 8 highly homologous TCR beta variants appeared characteristic.

Their recognized antigens are unknown. TCRdb recomputed calls from the 5' RACE reads with MiXCR, one row per CDR3 protein. Counted here are some 400,000 distinct CDR3 sequences, approximately 20% occurring once; the ten biggest clones make up approximately 15%. The sample was blood, either unsorted or a sorted T cell fraction (not recorded which). The source of these receptors is a male donor with ankylosing spondylitis.

The DNA for the CDR3 is TGTGCCAGCAGCCGAGCCTCTTACTACTCCTACGAGCAGTACTTC. This sequence encodes CASSRASYYSYEQYF. V usage is TRBV5-6 and J usage is TRBJ2-7; D is uncertain. The CDR3 has 15 residues. Germline values: CDR1 SGHDT, CDR2 YYEEEE. The V gene lost 4 bases and the J gene lost 0 bases, with 14 bases spanning the gap.

This clonotype has a handful of counts. It is unclear where the CDR3 begins or ends on the DNA, so no DNA is shown, and the CDR3 is as TCRdb lists it. The genes are TRBV7-5 and TRBJ2-4; the listed D gene, TRBD2, was not tested against the DNA. TRBV7-5 is described as a pseudogene. The CDR3 is 21 residues long, counting both termini. CDR3: CISVSEAPTSGRFLAKNIQYF.

This clonotype has a handful of counts. This chain joins TRBV19 and TRBJ2-1; D may be TRBD2 (6 bases). CDR3 size: 15 residues. Between the trimmed V and J ends, which lost 3 bases and 6 bases, there was a span of 15 bases. The germline V gene has CDR1 LNHDA and CDR2 SQIVND (reference sequence). The CDR3 is CASSIQSSAGNEQFF. CDR3 coding DNA: TGTGCCAGTAGTATTCAATCTAGCGCTGGCAATGAGCAGTTCTTC.

The rearrangement links TRBV28 to TRBJ2-3, with a tentative D call TRBD1 (6 bases). Germline loops: CDR1 MDHEN, CDR2 SYDVKM. V was shortened by 5 bases and J by 2 bases, with 17 bases between the two germline ends. This CDR3 is 16 amino acids long. CDR3 sequence (DNA): TGTGCCAGCAGTCGGCCTTCGACAGGATTCACAGATACGCAGTATTTT. Its protein is CASSRPSTGFTDTQYF.

The J gene is TRBJ2-4, the V gene TRBV4-3; TRBD1 aligns across 8 bases. The trim removed 0 bases at V and 8 bases at J, leaving 6 bases unmatched. This CDR3 is 15 amino acids long. Looked up from germline, CDR1 is LGHNA and CDR2 is YSLEER. The CDR3 is CASSQEDREMDIQYF. The DNA of the CDR3 is TGCGCCAGCAGCCAAGAGGACAGGGAAATGGACATTCAGTACTTC.

This clonotype was picked up a small number of times. The chain joins TRBV4-1 to TRBJ1-4; 7 bases are a match to TRBD1. This CDR3 has 18 residues. Germline trimming cut 2 bases from V and 7 bases from J; bases unmatched to any gene: 16. Per the germline V gene, CDR1 is MGHRA and CDR2 is YSYEKL. The CDR3 sequence is CASSQPPFTGTVSEKLFF. The CDR3 coding sequence is TGCGCCAGCAGCCAACCCCCTTTTACCGGGACAGTATCTGAAAAACTGTTTTTT.

V gene TRBV29-1 combines with J gene TRBJ1-5; possible D gene TRBD1, 6 bases. The V gene's germline CDR1 is SQVTM and CDR2 ANQGSEA. With 5 bases removed from V and 2 bases from J, the gap between germline ends came to 13 bases. The length of the CDR3 is 14 residues. The CDR3 loop reads CSVTQGNGNQPQHF. CDR3 DNA: TGCAGCGTTACGCAGGGGAACGGCAATCAGCCCCAGCATTTT.

The gene calls are TRBV7-9 and TRBJ1-1, with D maybe TRBD1 (6 bases). The V and J ends lost 2 bases and 1 base respectively, with 11 bases between them. This CDR3 spans 15 amino acids. CDR1 is SEHNR, CDR2 FQNEAQ, per germline (reference sequence). The CDR3 loop is CASSLSEGGNTEAFF. CDR3 sequence (DNA): TGTGCCAGCAGCTTAAGTGAGGGGGGGAACACTGAAGCTTTCTTT.

The rearrangement joins TRBV7-2 to TRBJ1-2; D might be TRBD1 (5 bases). The ends were cut back, 5 bases at V and 5 bases at J, with 15 bases in the middle. Looked up from germline, CDR1 is SGHTA and CDR2 is FQGNSA. The CDR3 is 14 amino acids. The CDR3 here is CASSLIGRGYGYTF. CDR3 sequence (DNA): TGTGCCAGCAGCCTCATAGGAAGGGGTTATGGCTACACCTTC.

The table lists this clonotype with a few counts. The rearrangement joins TRBV2 to TRBJ2-3; 12 bases are a match to TRBD2. The CDR3 runs to 17 residues. Germline values: CDR1 SNHLY, CDR2 FYNNEI. With V trimmed by 4 bases and J by 4 bases, 9 bases remained unmatched. The CDR3 loop is CASSGMTSGSNADTQYF. CDR3 DNA sequence: TGTGCCAGCAGTGGAATGACTAGCGGGAGCAATGCAGATACGCAGTATTTT.

CDR3 nucleotide sequence: TGTGCCAGCAGACCCGCTACAGGGGGCGGGTATGGCTACACCTTC. Translating gives CASRPATGGGYGYTF. The chain employs TRBV28 and TRBJ1-2, with 9 bases that match TRBD1. J lost 5 bases, V lost 6 bases, and 10 bases had no gene match. This CDR3 has 15 residues. Germline-derived CDR1 and CDR2 are MDHEN and SYDVKM.

V usage is TRBV20-1 and J usage is TRBJ2-1; maybe TRBD2 (5 bases). Trimming pared 2 bases from V and 0 bases from J, leaving 8 bases between. Germline-derived CDR1 and CDR2 are DFQATT and SNEGSKA (reference sequence). This CDR3 has 14 residues. The DNA for the CDR3 is TGCAGTGCTAGACCCGGGATCTCCTACAATGAGCAGTTCTTC. This encodes CSARPGISYNEQFF.

The chain links TRBV2 to TRBJ2-2, with 7 positions matching TRBD2. The trim removed 7 bases at V and 3 bases at J, leaving 8 bases unmatched. The CDR3 consists of 15 residues. In germline, CDR1 is SNHLY, CDR2 FYNNEI. Here the CDR3 reads CASIGGSRHTGELFF. DNA of the CDR3: TGTGCCAGCATCGGCGGGAGTAGGCACACCGGGGAGCTGTTTTTT.

The chain joins TRBV9 to TRBJ1-1; the D gene is possibly TRBD1 (6 bases). Trimming cost V 3 bases and J 4 bases, with 13 bases left between them. Germline assignment: CDR1 SGDLS and CDR2 YYNGEE. The CDR3 loop spans 14 amino acids. The CDR3 DNA sequence: TGTGCCAGCAGCGCCTTAACAGGGTTCACTGAAGCTTTCTTT. Its protein is CASSALTGFTEAFF.

This clonotype was detected a few times. CDR3 coding DNA: TGCAGCGCTGATGGGGGTCTTGGCTACACCTTC. Translating it yields CSADGGLGYTF. The chain uses TRBV29-1 and TRBJ1-2, with D maybe TRBD1 (5 bases). The CDR3 has 11 residues. The germline V gene has CDR1 SQVTM and CDR2 ANQGSEA. The V end was cut by 7 bases, the J end by 7 bases, with 13 bases between.

This clonotype was recorded a few times. The J gene is TRBJ2-2, the V gene TRBV11-1, with 8 bases fitting TRBD2. Per germline, CDR1 SGHAT and CDR2 FQDESV (reference sequence). V lost 6 bases, J lost 4 bases, and 10 bases stayed unmatched. The CDR3 is made up of 16 amino acids. The CDR3 protein is CASSRREGPGTGELFF. DNA for the CDR3: TGTGCCAGCAGTAGACGGGAGGGCCCGGGCACCGGGGAGCTGTTTTTT. The full variable domain, rest sourced from reference TRBV11-1 and TRBJ2-2, is EAEVAQSPRYKITEKSQAVAFWCDPISGHATLYWYRQILGQGPELLVQFQDESVVDDSQLPKDRFSAERLKGVDSTLKIQPAELGDSAMYLCASSRREGPGTGELFFGEGSRLTVL.

The chain has TRBV7-3 and TRBJ2-1, with 10 bases identical to TRBD1. V dropped 4 bases and J dropped 9; count of bases not matched to a gene: 6. The length of the CDR3 is 14 residues. Germline V gene sequence: CDR1 SGHTA, CDR2 FQGTGA. CDR3 in DNA: TGTGCCAGCAGCTGGGACAGGGGTGCGAGTGAGCAGTTCTTC. It codes for CASSWDRGASEQFF.

The V call is TRBV11-3, the J call TRBJ2-1, with 7 bases matching TRBD2. This CDR3 is 15 amino acids long. Germline CDR1 and CDR2: SGHNT and YENEEA. Trimming took 3 bases from V and 6 from J; bases not matched to a gene: 8. The CDR3, as DNA: TGTGCCAGCAGCTTCCTAGCGGCCCTTGGCAATGAGCAGTTCTTC. This encodes CASSFLAALGNEQFF.

This chain connects TRBV10-3 to TRBJ1-2; no clear D. Trimming left V 3 bases short and J 4 bases short, with 9 bases between. Per the germline V gene, CDR1 is ENHRY and CDR2 is SYGVKD. The CDR3 runs 13 residues. Here the CDR3 reads CAISDRLTYGYTF. For the CDR3, the DNA is TGTGCCATCAGTGACAGGTTAACCTATGGCTACACCTTC.

V usage is TRBV7-2 and J usage is TRBJ2-5; 7 positions agree with TRBD2. Germline lookup yields CDR1 SGHTA and CDR2 FQGNSA. V gave up 5 bases and J gave up 6 bases; unmatched junction bases: 9. There are 14 residues in the CDR3. Here the CDR3 reads CASSPQSGDQTQYF. The CDR3 bases are TGTGCCAGCAGCCCCCAGAGCGGGGATCAGACCCAGTACTTC.

The V and J genes are TRBV7-2 and TRBJ2-1; 7 bases match TRBD2. There are 14 residues in the CDR3. The V gene's germline CDR1 is SGHTA and CDR2 FQGNSA. Losses at the gene ends were 5 bases for V and 7 bases for J; bases not matched to a gene: 8. CDR3 sequence: CASSRTRLLNEQFF. The CDR3 nucleotides read TGTGCCAGCAGCCGGACTAGATTACTGAATGAGCAGTTCTTC.

In its sample, this clonotype was seen a few times. CDR3 amino acids: CASSQGTSGSTRRETQYF. DNA for the CDR3: TGTGCCAGCAGCCAGGGGACTAGCGGGAGCACCCGGCGGGAGACCCAGTACTTC. This sequence joins TRBV4-2 and TRBJ2-5, with TRBD2 matching 14 bases. The V gene's germline CDR1 is LGHNA and CDR2 YNFKEQ. The CDR3 length is 18 residues. Trimming at V came to 3 bases and at J to 5 bases, leaving 11 bases not matched to a gene.

This clonotype was observed a few times. This chain uses TRBV27 with TRBJ1-5; TRBD1 aligns across 10 bases. The junction had 15 bases not matched to a gene; V was cut back by 7 bases and J by 6 bases. The CDR3 is made up of 17 amino acids. CDR1 and CDR2 from the germline V gene are MNHEY and SMNVEV (reference sequence). DNA of the CDR3: TGTGCCAGCAATCCGGGGACAGGGGCCTTCGAGGGTCAGCCCCAGCATTTT. Translated: CASNPGTGAFEGQPQHF.

This clonotype appeared a few times. CDR3 region: CASSIDREGSGKAFF. The CDR3 coding sequence is TGTGCCAGTAGTATCGACAGGGAAGGATCGGGGAAAGCTTTCTTT. The rearrangement joins TRBV19 to TRBJ1-1, with 7 positions matching TRBD1. CDR3 length: 15 amino acids. After removal of 3 bases from V and 9 bases from J, the junction contained 13 bases not matched to a gene. Germline CDR1 is LNHDA and CDR2 is SQIVND (reference sequence).

J is TRBJ2-1 and V is TRBV6-1; 11 bases are shared with TRBD2. J was trimmed by 6 bases and V by 5 bases; bases with no gene match: 6. The germline V gene has CDR1 MNHNS and CDR2 SASEGT. This CDR3 has 15 residues. The DNA of the CDR3 is TGTGCCAGCAGTAAACTAGCGGGAGTCGGCAATGAGCAGTTCTTC. It encodes CASSKLAGVGNEQFF.

The rearrangement joins TRBV5-1 to TRBJ1-1, with D perhaps TRBD1 (6 bases). V lost 4 bases, J lost 0 bases, and 13 bases lay in between. The CDR3 has 15 amino acids. Looked up from germline, CDR1 is SGHRS and CDR2 is YFSETQ. The CDR3 reads CASSQGQLLNTEAFF. The CDR3 region has the DNA TGCGCCAGCAGCCAAGGACAGTTATTGAACACTGAAGCTTTCTTT. Looking up the rest from reference TRBV5-1 and TRBJ1-1 gives the full variable domain: KAGVTQTPRYLIKTRGQQVTLSCSPISGHRSVSWYQQTPGQGLQFLFEYFSETQRNKGNFPGRFSGRQFSNSRSEMNVSTLELGDSALYLCASSQGQLLNTEAFFGQGTRLTVV.

In this sample, this clonotype turned up a few times. J is TRBJ2-5 and V is TRBV5-1; possibly TRBD1 for D (6 bases). CDR3 length equals 13 residues. CDR1 SGHRS and CDR2 YFSETQ come from the germline V gene. V was trimmed by 4 bases and J by 7 bases, leaving 14 bases between them. The CDR3: CASSTTGTWTQYF. CDR3 in DNA: TGCGCCAGCAGCACAACAGGGACGTGGACCCAGTACTTC.

Written as DNA, the CDR3 is TGTGCCAGCAGCATTACAGGGTTGCGGTACTTC. As protein: CASSITGLRYF. The rearrangement uses TRBV7-9 and TRBJ2-5; D possibly corresponds to TRBD1 (6 bases). Between the trimmed V and J ends, which lost 5 bases and 13 bases, there was a span of 14 bases. Germline loops: CDR1 SEHNR, CDR2 FQNEAQ (reference sequence). The CDR3 consists of 11 residues.

This clonotype was observed a handful of times. The rearrangement links TRBV5-1 to TRBJ2-3; D possibly uses TRBD1 or TRBD2 (5 bases each). V shed 0 bases and J shed 2 bases, with 10 bases lying between them. The CDR3 has 15 amino acids. Germline V gene sequence: CDR1 SGHRS, CDR2 YFSETQ. The CDR3 coding sequence is TGCGCCAGCAGCTTGGAGGGGACGGACACAGATACGCAGTATTTT. This sequence encodes CASSLEGTDTDTQYF.